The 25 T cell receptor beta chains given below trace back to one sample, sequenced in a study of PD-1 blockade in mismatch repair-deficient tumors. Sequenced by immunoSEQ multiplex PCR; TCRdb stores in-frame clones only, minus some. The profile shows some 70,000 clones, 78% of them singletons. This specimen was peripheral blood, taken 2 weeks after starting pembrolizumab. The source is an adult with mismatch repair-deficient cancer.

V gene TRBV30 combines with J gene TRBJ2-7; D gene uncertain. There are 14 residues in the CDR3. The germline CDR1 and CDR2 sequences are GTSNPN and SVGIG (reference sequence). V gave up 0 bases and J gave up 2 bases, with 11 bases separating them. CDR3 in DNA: TGTGCCTGGAGTGTAAAAGTCCCCCCCTACGAGCAGTACTTC. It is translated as CAWSVKVPPYEQYF.

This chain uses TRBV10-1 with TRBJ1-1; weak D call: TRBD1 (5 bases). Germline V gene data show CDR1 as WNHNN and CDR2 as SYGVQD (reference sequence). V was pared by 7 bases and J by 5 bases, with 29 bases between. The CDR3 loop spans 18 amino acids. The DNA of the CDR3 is TGCGCCAGCAACCCTCGTAGGGACCCGGACACTAAGCGGACTGAAGCTTTCTTT. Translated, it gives CASNPRRDPDTKRTEAFF.

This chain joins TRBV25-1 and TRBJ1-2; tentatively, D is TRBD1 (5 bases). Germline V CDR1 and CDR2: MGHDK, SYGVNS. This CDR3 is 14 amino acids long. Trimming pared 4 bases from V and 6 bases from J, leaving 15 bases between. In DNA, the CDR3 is TGTGCCAGCAGTGTCACCGGGACGGGGAATGGCTACACCTTC. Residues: CASSVTGTGNGYTF.

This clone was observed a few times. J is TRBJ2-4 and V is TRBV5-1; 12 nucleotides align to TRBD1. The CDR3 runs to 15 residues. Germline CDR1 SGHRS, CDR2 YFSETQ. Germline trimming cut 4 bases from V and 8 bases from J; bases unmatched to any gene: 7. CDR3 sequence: CASSPGQGAQYIQYF. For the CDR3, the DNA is TGCGCCAGCAGCCCGGGACAGGGGGCGCAGTACATTCAGTACTTC.

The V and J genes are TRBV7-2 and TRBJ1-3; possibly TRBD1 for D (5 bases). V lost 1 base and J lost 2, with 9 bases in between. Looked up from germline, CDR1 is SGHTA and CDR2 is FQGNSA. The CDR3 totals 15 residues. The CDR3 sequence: CASSLVSGTGNTIYF. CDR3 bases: TGTGCCAGCAGCTTAGTGTCAGGGACTGGAAACACCATATATTTT.

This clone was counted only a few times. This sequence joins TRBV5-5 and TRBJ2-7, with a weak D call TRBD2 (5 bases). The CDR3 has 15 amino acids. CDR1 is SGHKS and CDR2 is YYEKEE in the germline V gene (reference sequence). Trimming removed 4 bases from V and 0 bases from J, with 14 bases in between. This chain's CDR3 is CASSTGPGGSYEQYF. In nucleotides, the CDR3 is TGTGCCAGCAGCACCGGACCCGGAGGCTCCTACGAGCAGTACTTC.

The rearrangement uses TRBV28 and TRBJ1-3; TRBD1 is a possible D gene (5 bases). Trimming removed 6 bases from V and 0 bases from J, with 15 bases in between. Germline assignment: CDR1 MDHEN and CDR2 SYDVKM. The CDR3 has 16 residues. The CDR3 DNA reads TGTGCCAGCAGGGGGGTGACGGGATACTCTGGAAACACCATATATTTT. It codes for CASRGVTGYSGNTIYF.

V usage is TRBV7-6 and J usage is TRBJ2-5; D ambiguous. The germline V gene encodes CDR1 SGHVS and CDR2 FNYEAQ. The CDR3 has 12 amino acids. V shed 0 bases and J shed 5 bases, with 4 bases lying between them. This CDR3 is CASSLAGETQYF. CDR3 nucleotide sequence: TGTGCCAGCAGCTTAGCGGGGGAGACCCAGTACTTC. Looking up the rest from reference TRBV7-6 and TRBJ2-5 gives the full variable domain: GAGVSQSPRYKVTKRGQDVALRCDPISGHVSLYWYRQALGQGPEFLTYFNYEAQQDKSGLPNDRFSAERPEGSISTLTIQRTEQRDSAMYRCASSLAGETQYFGPGTRLLVL.

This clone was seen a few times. CDR3 nucleotides: TGTGCCAGCAGCCCCCGGTGGTTAGCCCAAGGGGCAGAGACCCAGTACTTC. This gives the protein CASSPRWLAQGAETQYF. This chain links TRBV9 with TRBJ2-5, with a possible D match to TRBD1 (5 bases). The germline gives CDR1 SGDLS, CDR2 YYNGEE. This CDR3 is 17 amino acids long. Trimming left V 4 bases short and J 4 bases short, with 23 bases between.

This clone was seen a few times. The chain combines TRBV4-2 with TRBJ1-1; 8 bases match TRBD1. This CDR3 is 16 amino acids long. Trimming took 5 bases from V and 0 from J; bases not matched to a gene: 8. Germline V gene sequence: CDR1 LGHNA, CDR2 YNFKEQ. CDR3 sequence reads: CASSSAGGSVNTEAFF. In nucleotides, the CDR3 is TGTGCCAGCAGCAGTGCAGGGGGCAGCGTGAACACTGAAGCTTTCTTT.

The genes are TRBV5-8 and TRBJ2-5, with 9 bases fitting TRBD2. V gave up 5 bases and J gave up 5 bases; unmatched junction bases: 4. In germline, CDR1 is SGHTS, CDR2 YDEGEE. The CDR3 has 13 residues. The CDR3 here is CASSIAGAETQYF. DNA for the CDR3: TGTGCCAGCAGTATAGCGGGAGCGGAGACCCAGTACTTC.

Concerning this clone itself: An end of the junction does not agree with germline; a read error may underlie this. CDR3 sequence (DNA): TGTGCTAGCAGCCCGGACAGCTACCAGCCCCAGCATTTT. Translated: CASSPDSYQPQHF. V gene TRBV7-7 combines with J gene TRBJ1-5; tentatively, D is TRBD1 (6 bases). CDR1 SSHAT and CDR2 FNYEAQ come from the germline V gene (reference sequence). The CDR3 has 13 residues.

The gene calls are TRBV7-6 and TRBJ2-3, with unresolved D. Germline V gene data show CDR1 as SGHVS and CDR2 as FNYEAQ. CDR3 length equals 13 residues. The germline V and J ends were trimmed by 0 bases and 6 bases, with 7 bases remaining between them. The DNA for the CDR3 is TGTGCCAGCAGCTTAGCGAGGCGGGATACGCAGTATTTT. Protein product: CASSLARRDTQYF.

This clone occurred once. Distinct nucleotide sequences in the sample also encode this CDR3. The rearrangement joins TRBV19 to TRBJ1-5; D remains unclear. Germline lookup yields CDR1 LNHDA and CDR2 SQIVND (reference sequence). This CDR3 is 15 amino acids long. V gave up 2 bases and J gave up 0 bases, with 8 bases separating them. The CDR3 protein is CASSISGYSNQPQHF. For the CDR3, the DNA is TGTGCCAGTAGTATATCAGGTTATAGCAATCAGCCCCAGCATTTT.

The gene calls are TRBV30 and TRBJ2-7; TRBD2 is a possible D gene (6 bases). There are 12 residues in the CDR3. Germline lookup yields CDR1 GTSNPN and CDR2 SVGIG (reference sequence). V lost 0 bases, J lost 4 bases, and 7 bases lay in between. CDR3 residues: CAWSVGGYEQYF. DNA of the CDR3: TGTGCCTGGAGTGTAGGAGGGTACGAGCAGTACTTC. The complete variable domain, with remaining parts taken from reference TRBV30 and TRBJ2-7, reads SQTIHQWPATLVQPVGSPLSLECTVEGTSNPNLYWYRQAAGRGLQLLFYSVGIGQISSEVPQNLSASRPQDRQFILSSKKLLLSDSGFYLCAWSVGGYEQYFGPGTRLTVT.

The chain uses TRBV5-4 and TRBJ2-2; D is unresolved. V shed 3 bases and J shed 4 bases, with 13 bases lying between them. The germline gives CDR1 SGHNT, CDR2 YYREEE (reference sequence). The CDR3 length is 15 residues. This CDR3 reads CASSWGMGTTGELFF. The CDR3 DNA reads TGTGCCAGCAGCTGGGGTATGGGCACCACCGGGGAGCTGTTTTTT.

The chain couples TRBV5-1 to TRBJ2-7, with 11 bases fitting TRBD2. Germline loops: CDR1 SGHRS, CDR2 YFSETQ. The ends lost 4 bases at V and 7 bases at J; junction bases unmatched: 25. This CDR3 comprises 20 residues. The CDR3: CASSPLFGGGWLAGGDEQYF. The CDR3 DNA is TGCGCCAGCAGCCCTTTGTTCGGGGGTGGTTGGCTAGCGGGAGGAGATGAGCAGTACTTC. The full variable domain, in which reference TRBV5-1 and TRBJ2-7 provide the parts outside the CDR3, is KAGVTQTPRYLIKTRGQQVTLSCSPISGHRSVSWYQQTPGQGLQFLFEYFSETQRNKGNFPGRFSGRQFSNSRSEMNVSTLELGDSALYLCASSPLFGGGWLAGGDEQYFGPGTRLTVT.

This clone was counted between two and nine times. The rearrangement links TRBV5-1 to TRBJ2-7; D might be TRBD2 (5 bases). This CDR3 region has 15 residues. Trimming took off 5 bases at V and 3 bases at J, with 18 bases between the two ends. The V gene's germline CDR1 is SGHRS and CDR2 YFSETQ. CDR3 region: CASRPDPSGLYEQYF. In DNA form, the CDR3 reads TGCGCCAGCAGACCGGACCCTAGTGGACTCTACGAGCAGTACTTC. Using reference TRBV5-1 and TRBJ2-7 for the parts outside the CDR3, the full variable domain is KAGVTQTPRYLIKTRGQQVTLSCSPISGHRSVSWYQQTPGQGLQFLFEYFSETQRNKGNFPGRFSGRQFSNSRSEMNVSTLELGDSALYLCASRPDPSGLYEQYFGPGTRLTVT.

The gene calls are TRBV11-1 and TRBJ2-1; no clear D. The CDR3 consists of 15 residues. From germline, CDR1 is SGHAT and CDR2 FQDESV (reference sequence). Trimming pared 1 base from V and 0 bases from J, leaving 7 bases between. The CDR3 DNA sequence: TGTGCCAGCAGCTTAGTCAGAAGCTCCTACAATGAGCAGTTCTTC. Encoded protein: CASSLVRSSYNEQFF.

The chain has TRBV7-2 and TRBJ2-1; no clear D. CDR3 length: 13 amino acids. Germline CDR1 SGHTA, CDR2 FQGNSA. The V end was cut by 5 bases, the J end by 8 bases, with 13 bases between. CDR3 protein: CASSRVIRDEQFF. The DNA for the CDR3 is TGTGCCAGCAGCCGGGTTATTAGGGATGAGCAGTTCTTC.

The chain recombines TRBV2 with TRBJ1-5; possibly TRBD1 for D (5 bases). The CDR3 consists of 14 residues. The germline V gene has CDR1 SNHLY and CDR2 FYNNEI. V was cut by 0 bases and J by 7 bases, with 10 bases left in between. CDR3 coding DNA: TGTGCCAGCAGTGAAGCTACGGGGGAACAGCCCCAGCATTTT. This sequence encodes CASSEATGEQPQHF.

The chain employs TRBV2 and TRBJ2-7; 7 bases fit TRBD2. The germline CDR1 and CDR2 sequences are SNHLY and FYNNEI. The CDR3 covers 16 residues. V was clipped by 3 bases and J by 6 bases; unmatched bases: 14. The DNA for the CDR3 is TGTGCCAGCAGTGAGGTTCGGCTAGCGGTCTATGGCGAGCAGTACTTC. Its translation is CASSEVRLAVYGEQYF.

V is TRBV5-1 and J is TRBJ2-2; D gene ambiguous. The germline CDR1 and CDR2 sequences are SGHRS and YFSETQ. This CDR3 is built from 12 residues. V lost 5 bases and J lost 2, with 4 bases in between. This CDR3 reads CASSYNTGELFF. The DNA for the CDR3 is TGCGCCAGCAGTTATAACACCGGGGAGCTGTTTTTT.

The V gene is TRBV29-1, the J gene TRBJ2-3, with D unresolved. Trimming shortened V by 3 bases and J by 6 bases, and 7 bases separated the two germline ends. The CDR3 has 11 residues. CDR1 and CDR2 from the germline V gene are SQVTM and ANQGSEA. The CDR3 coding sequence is TGCAGCGTTGAGTACGGCGATACGCAGTATTTT. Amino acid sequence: CSVEYGDTQYF.

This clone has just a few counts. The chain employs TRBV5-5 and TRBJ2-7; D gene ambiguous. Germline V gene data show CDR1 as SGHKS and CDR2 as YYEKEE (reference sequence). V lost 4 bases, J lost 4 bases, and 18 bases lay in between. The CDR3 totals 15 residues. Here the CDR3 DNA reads TGTGCCAGCAGCCCCCAATATGGGCTAGTATACGAGCAGTACTTC. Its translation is CASSPQYGLVYEQYF.